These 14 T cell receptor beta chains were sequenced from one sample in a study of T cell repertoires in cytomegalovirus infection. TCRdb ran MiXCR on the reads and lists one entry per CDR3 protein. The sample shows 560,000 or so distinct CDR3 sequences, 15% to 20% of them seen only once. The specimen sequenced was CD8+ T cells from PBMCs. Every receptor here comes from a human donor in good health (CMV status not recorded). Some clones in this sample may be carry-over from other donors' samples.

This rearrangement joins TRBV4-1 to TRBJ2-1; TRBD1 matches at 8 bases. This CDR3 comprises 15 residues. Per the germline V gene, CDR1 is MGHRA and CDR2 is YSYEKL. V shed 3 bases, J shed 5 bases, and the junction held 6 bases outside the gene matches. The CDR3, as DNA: TGCGCCAGCAGCCAGATGGACAGGGCGGACAATGAGCAGTTCTTC. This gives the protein CASSQMDRADNEQFF.

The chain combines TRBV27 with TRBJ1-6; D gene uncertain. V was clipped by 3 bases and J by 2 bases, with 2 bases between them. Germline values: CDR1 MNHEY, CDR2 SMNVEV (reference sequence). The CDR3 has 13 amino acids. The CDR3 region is CASSLPYNSPLHF. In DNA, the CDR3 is TGTGCCAGCAGTTTGCCCTATAATTCACCCCTCCACTTT.

CDR3 in amino acids: CASSEANIQYF. The CDR3 DNA follows: TGTGCCAGCAGTGAAGCCAACATTCAGTACTTC. The genes are TRBV25-1 and TRBJ2-4; D not resolved. V was clipped by 2 bases and J by 7 bases, with 3 bases between them. This CDR3 region has 11 residues. From germline, CDR1 is MGHDK and CDR2 SYGVNS.

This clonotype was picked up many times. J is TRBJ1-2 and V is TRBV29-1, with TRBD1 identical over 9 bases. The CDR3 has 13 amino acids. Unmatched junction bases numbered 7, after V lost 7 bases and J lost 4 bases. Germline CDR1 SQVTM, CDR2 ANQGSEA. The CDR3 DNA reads TGCAGCGACCGGACAGGGGCGGGCTATGGCTACACCTTC. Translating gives CSDRTGAGYGYTF. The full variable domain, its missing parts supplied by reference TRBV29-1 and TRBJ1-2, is SAVISQKPSRDICQRGTSLTIQCQVDSQVTMMFWYRQQPGQSLTLIATANQGSEATYESGFVIDKFPISRPNLTFSTLTVSNMSPEDSSIYLCSDRTGAGYGYTFGSGTRLTVV.

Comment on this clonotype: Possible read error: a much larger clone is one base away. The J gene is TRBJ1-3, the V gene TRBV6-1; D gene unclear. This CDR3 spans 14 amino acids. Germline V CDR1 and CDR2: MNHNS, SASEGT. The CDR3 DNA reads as TGTGCCAGCCTAGGGAACCCAGCCGGAAACGCCATATATTTT. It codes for CASLGNPAGNAIYF.

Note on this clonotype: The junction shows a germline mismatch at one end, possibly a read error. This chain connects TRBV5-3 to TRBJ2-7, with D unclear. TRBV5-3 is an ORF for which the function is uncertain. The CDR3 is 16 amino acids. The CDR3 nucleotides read TGTGCCAGCAGCTCCCTGGGAACGACGGGTAACTACGAGCAGTACTTC. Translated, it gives CASSSLGTTGNYEQYF.

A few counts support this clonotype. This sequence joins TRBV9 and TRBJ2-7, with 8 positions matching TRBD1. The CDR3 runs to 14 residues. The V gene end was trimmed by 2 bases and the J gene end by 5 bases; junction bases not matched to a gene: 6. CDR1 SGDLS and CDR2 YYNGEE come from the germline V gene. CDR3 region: CASSVGQGGNEQYF. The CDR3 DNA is TGTGCCAGCAGCGTCGGACAGGGCGGGAACGAGCAGTACTTC.

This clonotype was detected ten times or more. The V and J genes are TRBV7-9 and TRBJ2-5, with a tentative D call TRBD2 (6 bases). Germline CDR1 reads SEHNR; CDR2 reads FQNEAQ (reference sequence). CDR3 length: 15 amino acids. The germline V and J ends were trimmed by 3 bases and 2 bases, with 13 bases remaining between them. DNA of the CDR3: TGTGCCAGCAGCTTTACGGGAGAAGGACAAGAGACCCAGTACTTC. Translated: CASSFTGEGQETQYF.

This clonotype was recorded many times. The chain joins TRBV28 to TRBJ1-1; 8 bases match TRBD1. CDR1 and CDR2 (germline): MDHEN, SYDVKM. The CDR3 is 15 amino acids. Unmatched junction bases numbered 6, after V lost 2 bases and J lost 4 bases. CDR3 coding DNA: TGTGCCAGCAGTTTAGAGACAGGGGTGGCCACTGAAGCTTTCTTT. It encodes CASSLETGVATEAFF. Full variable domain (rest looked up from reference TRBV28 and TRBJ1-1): DVKVTQSSRYLVKRTGEKVFLECVQDMDHENMFWYRQDPGLGLRLIYFSYDVKMKEKGDIPEGYSVSREKKERFSLILESASTNQTSMYLCASSLETGVATEAFFGQGTRLTVV.

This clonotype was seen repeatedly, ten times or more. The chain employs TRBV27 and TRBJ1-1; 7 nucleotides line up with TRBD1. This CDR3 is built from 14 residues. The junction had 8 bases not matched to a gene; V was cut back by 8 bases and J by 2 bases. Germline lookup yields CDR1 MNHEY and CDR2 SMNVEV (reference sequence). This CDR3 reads CASAYRGLNTEAFF. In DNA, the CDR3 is TGTGCCAGCGCCTACAGGGGACTAAACACTGAAGCTTTCTTT.

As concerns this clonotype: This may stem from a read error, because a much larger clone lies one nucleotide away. CDR3 loop: CASSLLDGNAEAFF. In DNA form, the CDR3 reads TGTGCCAGCAGTTTGCTCGACGGGAACGCTGAAGCTTTCTTT. The rearrangement uses TRBV12-3 or TRBV12-4 and TRBJ1-1; D remains unclear. The CDR3 totals 14 residues.

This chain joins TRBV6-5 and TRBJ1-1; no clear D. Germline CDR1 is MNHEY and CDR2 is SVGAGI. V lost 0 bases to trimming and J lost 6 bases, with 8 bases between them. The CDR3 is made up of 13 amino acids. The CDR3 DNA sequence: TGTGCCAGCAGTTACTCGAGGGTCTCTGAAGCTTTCTTT. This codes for CASSYSRVSEAFF.

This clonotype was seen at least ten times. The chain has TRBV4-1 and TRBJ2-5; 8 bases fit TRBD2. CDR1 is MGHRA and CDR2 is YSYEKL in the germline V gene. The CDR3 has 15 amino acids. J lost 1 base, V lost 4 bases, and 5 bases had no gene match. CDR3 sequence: CASSPDGGVQETQYF. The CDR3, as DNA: TGCGCCAGCAGCCCGGACGGGGGGGTCCAAGAGACCCAGTACTTC.

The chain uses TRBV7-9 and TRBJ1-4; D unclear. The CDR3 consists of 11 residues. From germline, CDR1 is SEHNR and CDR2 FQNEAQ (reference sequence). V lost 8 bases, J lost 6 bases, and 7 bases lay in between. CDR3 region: CASGLDEKLFF. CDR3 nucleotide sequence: TGTGCCAGCGGCCTGGATGAAAAACTGTTTTTT.